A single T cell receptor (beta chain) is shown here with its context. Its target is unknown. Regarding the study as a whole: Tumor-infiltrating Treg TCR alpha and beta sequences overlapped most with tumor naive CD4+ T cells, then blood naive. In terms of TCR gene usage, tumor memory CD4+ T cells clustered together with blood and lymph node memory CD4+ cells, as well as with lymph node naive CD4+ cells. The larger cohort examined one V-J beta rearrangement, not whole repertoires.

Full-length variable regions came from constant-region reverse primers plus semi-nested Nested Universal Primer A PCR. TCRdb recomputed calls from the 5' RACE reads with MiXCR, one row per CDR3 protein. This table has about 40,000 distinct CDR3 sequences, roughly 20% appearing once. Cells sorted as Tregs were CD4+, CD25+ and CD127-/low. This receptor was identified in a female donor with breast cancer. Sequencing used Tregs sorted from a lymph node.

This CDR3 is CASRRGSTFYEQYF. The CDR3 region has the DNA TGTGCCAGCAGGAGGGGTTCTACATTCTACGAGCAGTACTTC. This sequence joins TRBV6-2 or TRBV6-3 and TRBJ2-7; D could derive from TRBD1 or TRBD2 (5 bases each). The length of the CDR3 is 14 residues. Deletions cut 6 bases from V and 3 bases from J, with 15 bases between. Germline V gene lookup returns CDR1 MNHEY and CDR2 SVGEGT.